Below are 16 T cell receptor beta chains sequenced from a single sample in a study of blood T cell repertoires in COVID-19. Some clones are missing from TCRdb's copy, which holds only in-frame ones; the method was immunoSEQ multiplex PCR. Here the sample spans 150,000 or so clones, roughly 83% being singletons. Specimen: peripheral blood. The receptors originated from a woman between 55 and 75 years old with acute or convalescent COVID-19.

This CDR3 reads CASSFPQGDTGELFF. CDR3 DNA sequence: TGTGCCAGCAGCTTCCCCCAGGGGGACACCGGGGAGCTGTTTTTT. V is TRBV5-4 and J is TRBJ2-2; 7 bases are a match to TRBD1. The germline gives CDR1 SGHNT, CDR2 YYREEE (reference sequence). The CDR3 runs to 15 residues. After removal of 2 bases from V and 3 bases from J, the junction contained 4 bases not matched to a gene.

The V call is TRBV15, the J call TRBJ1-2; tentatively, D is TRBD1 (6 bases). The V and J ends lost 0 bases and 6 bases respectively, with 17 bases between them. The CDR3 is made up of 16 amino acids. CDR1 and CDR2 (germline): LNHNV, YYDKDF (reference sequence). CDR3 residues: CATSRDPARGTDGYTF. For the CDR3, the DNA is TGTGCCACCAGCAGAGACCCGGCGAGGGGGACGGATGGCTACACCTTC.

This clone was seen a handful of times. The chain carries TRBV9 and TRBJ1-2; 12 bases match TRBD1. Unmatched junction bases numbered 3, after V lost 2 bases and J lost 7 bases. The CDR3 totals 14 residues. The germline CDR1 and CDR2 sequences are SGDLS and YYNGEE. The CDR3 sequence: CASSVSGQGAGYTF. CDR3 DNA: TGTGCCAGCAGCGTTTCGGGACAGGGGGCTGGCTACACCTTC.

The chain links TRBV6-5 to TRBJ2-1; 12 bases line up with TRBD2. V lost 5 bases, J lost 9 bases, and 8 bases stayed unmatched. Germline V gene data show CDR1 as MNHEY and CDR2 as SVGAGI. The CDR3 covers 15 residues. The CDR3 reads CASSTSSGGAPEQFF. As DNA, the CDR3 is TGTGCCAGCAGTACTTCTAGCGGGGGGGCCCCTGAGCAGTTCTTC.

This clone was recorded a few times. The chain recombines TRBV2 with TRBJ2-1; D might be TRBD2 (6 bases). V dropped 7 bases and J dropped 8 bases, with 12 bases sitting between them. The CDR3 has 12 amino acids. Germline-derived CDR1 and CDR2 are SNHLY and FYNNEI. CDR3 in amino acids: CASTGVNDEQFF. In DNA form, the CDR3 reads TGTGCCAGCACGGGGGTGAACGATGAGCAGTTCTTC.

As DNA, the CDR3 is TGTGCCTGGAGTGCGGGGACAGCGACTAATGAAAAACTGTTTTTT. Translating gives CAWSAGTATNEKLFF. The chain has TRBV30 and TRBJ1-4; TRBD1 aligns across 7 bases. The CDR3 is made up of 15 amino acids. J lost 2 bases, V lost 1 base, and 4 bases had no gene match. Germline lookup yields CDR1 GTSNPN and CDR2 SVGIG (reference sequence). The whole variable domain, remainder taken from reference TRBV30 and TRBJ1-4, is SQTIHQWPATLVQPVGSPLSLECTVEGTSNPNLYWYRQAAGRGLQLLFYSVGIGQISSEVPQNLSASRPQDRQFILSSKKLLLSDSGFYLCAWSAGTATNEKLFFGSGTQLSVL.

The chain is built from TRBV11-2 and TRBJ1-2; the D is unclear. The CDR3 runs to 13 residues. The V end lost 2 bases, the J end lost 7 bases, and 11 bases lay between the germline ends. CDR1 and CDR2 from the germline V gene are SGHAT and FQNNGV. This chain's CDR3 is CASSLSSRRGYTF. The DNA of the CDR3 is TGTGCCAGCAGCTTAAGCTCGCGCCGTGGCTACACCTTC.

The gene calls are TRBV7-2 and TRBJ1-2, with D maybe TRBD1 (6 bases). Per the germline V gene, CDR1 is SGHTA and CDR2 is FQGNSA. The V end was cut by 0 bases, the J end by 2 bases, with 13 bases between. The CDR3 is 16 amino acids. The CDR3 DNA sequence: TGTGCCAGCAGCTTAGCCCGACAGGCTTCAAACTATGGCTACACCTTC. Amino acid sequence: CASSLARQASNYGYTF.

This CDR3 reads CASSFSGTDTQYF. The CDR3 DNA is TGTGCCAGCAGCTTCTCAGGTACAGATACGCAGTATTTT. The V and J genes are TRBV5-4 and TRBJ2-3; no clear D gene. The germline CDR1 and CDR2 sequences are SGHNT and YYREEE (reference sequence). The CDR3 is 13 residues long. V was clipped by 2 bases and J by 3 bases, with 7 bases between them. Filled out from reference TRBV5-4 and TRBJ2-3, the complete variable domain reads ETGVTQSPTHLIKTRGQQVTLRCSSQSGHNTVSWYQQALGQGPQFIFQYYREEENGRGNFPPRFSGLQFPNYSSELNVNALELDDSALYLCASSFSGTDTQYFGPGTRLTVL.

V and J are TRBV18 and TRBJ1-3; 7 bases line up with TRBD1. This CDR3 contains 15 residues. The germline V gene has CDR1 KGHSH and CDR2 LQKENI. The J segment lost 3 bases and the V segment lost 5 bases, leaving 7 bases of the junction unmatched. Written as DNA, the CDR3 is TGTGCCAGCTCAAGGCAAACAGGGGTTGGAAACACCATATATTTT. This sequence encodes CASSRQTGVGNTIYF.

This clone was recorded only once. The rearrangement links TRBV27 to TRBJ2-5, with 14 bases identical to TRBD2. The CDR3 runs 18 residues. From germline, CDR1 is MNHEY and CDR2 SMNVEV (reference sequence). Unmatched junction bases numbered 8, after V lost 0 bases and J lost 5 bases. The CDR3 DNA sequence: TGTGCCAGCAGTTTATCTCGACTAGCGGGGGGGCAAAAGGAGACCCAGTACTTC. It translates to CASSLSRLAGGQKETQYF.

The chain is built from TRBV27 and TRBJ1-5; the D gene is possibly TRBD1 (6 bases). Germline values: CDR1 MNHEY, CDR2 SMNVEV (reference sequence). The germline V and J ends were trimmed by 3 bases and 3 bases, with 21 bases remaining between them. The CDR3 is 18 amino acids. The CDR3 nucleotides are TGTGCCAGCAGTTTGGGCGTGCCGTGGGACACTACCAATCAGCCCCAGCATTTT. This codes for CASSLGVPWDTTNQPQHF.

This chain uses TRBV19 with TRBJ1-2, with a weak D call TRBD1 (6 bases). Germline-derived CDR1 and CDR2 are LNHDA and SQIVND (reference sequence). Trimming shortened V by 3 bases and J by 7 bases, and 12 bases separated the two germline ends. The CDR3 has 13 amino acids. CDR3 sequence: CASSMGGAAGYTF. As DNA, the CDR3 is TGTGCCAGTAGTATGGGGGGGGCGGCTGGCTACACCTTC.

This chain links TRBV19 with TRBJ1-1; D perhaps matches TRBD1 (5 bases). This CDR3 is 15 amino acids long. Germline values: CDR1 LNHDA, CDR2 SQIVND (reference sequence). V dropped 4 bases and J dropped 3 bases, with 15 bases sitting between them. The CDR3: CASSNPQAGDTEAFF. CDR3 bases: TGTGCCAGTAGTAACCCCCAGGCGGGGGACACTGAAGCTTTCTTT.

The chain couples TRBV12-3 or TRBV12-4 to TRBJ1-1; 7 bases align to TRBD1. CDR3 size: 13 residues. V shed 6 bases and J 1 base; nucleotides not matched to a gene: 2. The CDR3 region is CASSQGGNTEAFF. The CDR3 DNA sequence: TGTGCCAGCAGCCAGGGGGGGAACACTGAAGCTTTCTTT.

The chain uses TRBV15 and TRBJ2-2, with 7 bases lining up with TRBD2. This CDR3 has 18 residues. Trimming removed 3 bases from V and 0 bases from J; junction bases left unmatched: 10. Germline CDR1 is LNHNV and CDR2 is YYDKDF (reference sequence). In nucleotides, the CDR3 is TGTGCCACCAGCAGGGCCGGGACTATCAATCCGAACACCGGGGAGCTGTTTTTT. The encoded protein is CATSRAGTINPNTGELFF. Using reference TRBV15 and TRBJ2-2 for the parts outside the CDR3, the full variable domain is DAMVIQNPRYQVTQFGKPVTLSCSQTLNHNVMYWYQQKSSQAPKLLFHYYDKDFNNEADTPDNFQSRRPNTSFCFLDIRSPGLGDTAMYLCATSRAGTINPNTGELFFGEGSRLTVL.